These 29 T cell receptor beta chains were all obtained from the same sample, sequenced in a study of naive and memory T cell subsets. Two oligonucleotides, mixed equimolar, formed the beta constant-region primer covering TRBC1 and TRBC2. MiXCR, run by TCRdb on the UMI-ligation and nested PCR reads, gives a single entry per CDR3 protein. Among roughly 98,000 distinct CDR3 sequences listed, roughly 7% were seen once. The sequenced sample consisted of central memory CD4+ T cells from blood. Receptor source: a human donor in good health.

This clonotype has ten or more counts. V usage is TRBV5-8 and J usage is TRBJ2-6; a weak D match, TRBD2 (5 bases). Trimming left V 6 bases short and J 2 bases short, with 15 bases between. Germline values: CDR1 SGHTS, CDR2 YDEGEE. The length of the CDR3 is 16 residues. CDR3 in DNA: TGTGCCAGCACCAGATCTGGGAGAACTGGGGCCAACGTCCTGACTTTC. It encodes CASTRSGRTGANVLTF.

This chain joins TRBV28 and TRBJ2-3; the D gene is possibly TRBD1 (6 bases). Germline V gene lookup returns CDR1 MDHEN and CDR2 SYDVKM. This CDR3 is 14 amino acids long. V shed 6 bases and J shed 6 bases, with 16 bases lying between them. The CDR3 DNA is TGTGCCAGCAGGTCGTCCAGGGGCTCGGATACGCAGTATTTT. Translating it yields CASRSSRGSDTQYF.

The J gene is TRBJ2-3, the V gene TRBV6-2 or TRBV6-3; a possible D gene is TRBD1 (6 bases). The CDR3 runs to 12 residues. Germline CDR1 is MNHEY and CDR2 is SVGEGT. V was shortened by 4 bases and J by 6 bases, with 8 bases between the two germline ends. The CDR3 region is CASSFTGDTQYF. CDR3 DNA sequence: TGTGCCAGCAGTTTCACAGGGGATACGCAGTATTTT.

This clonotype was seen many times. The genes are TRBV4-3 and TRBJ2-3; D not resolved. The germline CDR1 and CDR2 sequences are LGHNA and YSLEER. The CDR3 loop spans 15 amino acids. Deletions cut 0 bases from V and 0 bases from J, with 7 bases between. The chain's CDR3 is CASSQDGRSTDTQYF. CDR3 coding DNA: TGCGCCAGCAGCCAAGATGGACGGAGCACAGATACGCAGTATTTT.

V is TRBV7-9 and J is TRBJ1-2, with a tentative D call TRBD1 (5 bases). Germline-derived CDR1 and CDR2 are SEHNR and FQNEAQ (reference sequence). The CDR3 loop spans 13 amino acids. V was cut by 3 bases and J by 6 bases, with 11 bases left in between. The CDR3 nucleotides are TGTGCCAGCAGCTTGGCAGGGATGAATGGCTACACCTTC. It encodes CASSLAGMNGYTF.

The chain uses TRBV30 and TRBJ2-3; TRBD2 matches 7 bases. This CDR3 contains 15 residues. Germline-derived CDR1 and CDR2 are GTSNPN and SVGIG (reference sequence). Trimming at V came to 5 bases and at J to 4 bases, leaving 12 bases not matched to a gene. CDR3 sequence reads: CAWGSQHGGADTQYF. CDR3 nucleotides: TGTGCCTGGGGTTCCCAACATGGGGGGGCAGATACGCAGTATTTT.

This clonotype was seen ten or more times. This chain uses TRBV6-1 with TRBJ2-1; TRBD1 matches 10 bases. V was clipped by 6 bases and J by 6 bases; unmatched bases: 11. Germline CDR1 is MNHNS and CDR2 is SASEGT. The CDR3 consists of 16 residues. CDR3: CASRAAGTGESNEQFF. In DNA form, the CDR3 reads TGTGCCAGCAGAGCCGCCGGGACAGGGGAATCCAATGAGCAGTTCTTC.

The sample holds a few counts of this clonotype. The chain has TRBV7-9 and TRBJ1-1; no definite D call. CDR3 size: 14 residues. In germline, CDR1 is SEHNR, CDR2 FQNEAQ (reference sequence). V was cut by 3 bases and J by 1 base, with 9 bases left in between. In nucleotides, the CDR3 is TGTGCCAGCAGCTTTGGGCAGAAGAACACTGAAGCTTTCTTT. Its protein is CASSFGQKNTEAFF.

J is TRBJ2-7 and V is TRBV27; TRBD1 matches 9 bases. CDR3 length equals 14 residues. The germline V gene has CDR1 MNHEY and CDR2 SMNVEV (reference sequence). Trimming at V came to 6 bases and at J to 5 bases, leaving 8 bases not matched to a gene. The chain's CDR3 is CASRSTGGINEQYF. As DNA, the CDR3 is TGTGCCAGCAGATCTACAGGGGGCATAAACGAGCAGTACTTC.

The chain joins TRBV16 to TRBJ2-5; possibly TRBD1 for D (6 bases). The V and J ends lost 0 bases and 3 bases respectively, with 11 bases between them. Germline-derived CDR1 and CDR2 are KGHSY and FQNENV. The CDR3 has 15 residues. CDR3 coding DNA: TGTGCCAGCAGCCAATCCGTGGCAGGGGAAGAGACCCAGTACTTC. Protein sequence: CASSQSVAGEETQYF.

This clonotype was picked up many times. The chain carries TRBV20-1 and TRBJ2-1; 12 bases line up with TRBD2. Germline CDR1 and CDR2: DFQATT and SNEGSKA (reference sequence). Trimming removed 0 bases from V and 9 bases from J; junction bases left unmatched: 9. CDR3 length: 16 amino acids. The CDR3 region is CSARDPTSGRTGEQFF. CDR3 in DNA: TGCAGTGCTAGAGATCCGACTAGCGGGAGAACTGGTGAGCAGTTCTTC.

CDR3 nucleotide sequence: TGTGCCAGCAGCTTAGCGGACAGGCGCAATGAGCAGTTCTTC. It encodes CASSLADRRNEQFF. The chain recombines TRBV11-2 with TRBJ2-1; 7 positions match TRBD1. The trim removed 1 base at V and 6 bases at J, leaving 3 bases unmatched. The CDR3 consists of 14 residues. Germline lookup yields CDR1 SGHAT and CDR2 FQNNGV.

The chain uses TRBV5-1 and TRBJ2-1, with TRBD2 identical over 14 bases. With 2 bases clipped from V and 2 bases from J, the junction kept 3 bases outside the gene matches. The CDR3 has 17 amino acids. Germline V gives CDR1 SGHRS, CDR2 YFSETQ. CDR3 DNA sequence: TGCGCCAGCAGCTTCTCGGGACTAGCGGGAGCCTACAATGAGCAGTTCTTC. Encoded protein: CASSFSGLAGAYNEQFF.

This clonotype was detected many times. The CDR3 here is CARRTKNTEAFF. The CDR3, as DNA: TGTGCCAGACGGACAAAAAACACTGAAGCTTTCTTT. The chain employs TRBV27 and TRBJ1-1; D possibly corresponds to TRBD1 (5 bases). The CDR3 contains 12 residues. CDR1 MNHEY and CDR2 SMNVEV come from the germline V gene (reference sequence). Trimming left V 9 bases short and J 2 bases short, with 10 bases between.

The CDR3 DNA sequence: TGTGCCAGCAGCTTAATGGAGGGCACAGATACGCAGTATTTT. It is translated as CASSLMEGTDTQYF. The V gene is TRBV7-2, the J gene TRBJ2-3; tentative D call: TRBD2 (5 bases). Germline V lookup: CDR1 SGHTA, CDR2 FQGNSA. The CDR3 extends over 14 amino acids. The germline V and J ends were trimmed by 2 bases and 1 base, with 7 bases remaining between them.

This clonotype has just a few counts. The chain employs TRBV29-1 and TRBJ2-7; 7 positions agree with TRBD1. Per germline, CDR1 SQVTM and CDR2 ANQGSEA. The CDR3 has 14 residues. J was trimmed by 4 bases and V by 3 bases; bases with no gene match: 9. CDR3 protein: CSVDVAGGYYEQYF. The CDR3 nucleotides are TGCAGCGTTGATGTGGCAGGGGGATATTACGAGCAGTACTTC.

In its sample, this clonotype was seen a few times. The chain carries TRBV29-1 and TRBJ2-1; possibly TRBD2 for D (6 bases). CDR1 is SQVTM, CDR2 ANQGSEA, per germline. Between the trimmed V and J ends, which lost 2 bases and 5 bases, there was a span of 13 bases. This CDR3 has 14 amino acids. CDR3 in amino acids: CSVELGSVNNEQFF. The CDR3 coding sequence is TGCAGCGTTGAACTCGGGAGTGTGAACAATGAGCAGTTCTTC.

This clonotype was detected a few times. The rearrangement joins TRBV28 to TRBJ2-7; D possibly corresponds to TRBD1 (5 bases). This CDR3 region has 12 residues. Per germline, CDR1 MDHEN and CDR2 SYDVKM. V lost 4 bases, J lost 6 bases, and 10 bases lay in between. CDR3 residues: CASSSQVGEQYF. CDR3 sequence (DNA): TGTGCCAGCAGTTCACAGGTGGGCGAGCAGTACTTC.

V is TRBV29-1 and J is TRBJ2-5, with D possibly TRBD2 on 5 matching bases. The CDR3 length is 12 residues. V shed 7 bases and J shed 3 bases, with 12 bases lying between them. Per the germline V gene, CDR1 is SQVTM and CDR2 is ANQGSEA. The CDR3 protein is CSGNSGEETQYF. The CDR3 DNA sequence: TGCAGCGGGAACAGCGGAGAAGAGACCCAGTACTTC.

The chain has TRBV7-9 and TRBJ2-3; D gene unclear. This CDR3 region has 13 residues. The germline V gene has CDR1 SEHNR and CDR2 FQNEAQ (reference sequence). V lost 1 base to trimming and J lost 6 bases, with 8 bases between them. The CDR3 DNA reads as TGTGCCAGCAGCTTAGGCATCAGGGATACGCAGTATTTT. Translated: CASSLGIRDTQYF.

The chain uses TRBV2 and TRBJ1-1; D call uncertain. V lost 4 bases and J lost 2, with 8 bases in between. Germline-derived CDR1 and CDR2 are SNHLY and FYNNEI. The CDR3 is made up of 13 amino acids. CDR3 protein: CASSGGDNTEAFF. CDR3 nucleotides: TGTGCCAGCAGTGGGGGAGATAACACTGAAGCTTTCTTT. Full variable domain (remainder filled in from reference TRBV2 and TRBJ1-1): EPEVTQTPSHQVTQMGQEVILRCVPISNHLYFYWYRQILGQKVEFLVSFYNNEISEKSEIFDDQFSVERPDGSNFTLKIRSTKLEDSAMYFCASSGGDNTEAFFGQGTRLTVV.

This clonotype was detected many times. The chain is built from TRBV6-1 and TRBJ1-1, with D possibly matching TRBD1 (5 bases). Germline CDR1 reads MNHNS; CDR2 reads SASEGT. With 6 bases removed from V and 6 bases from J, the gap between germline ends came to 11 bases. This CDR3 region has 12 residues. The chain's CDR3 is CASSARRAEAFF. In DNA form, the CDR3 reads TGTGCCAGCAGCGCACGCAGGGCTGAAGCTTTCTTT.

This clonotype was seen many times. The gene calls are TRBV2 and TRBJ2-3; either TRBD1 or TRBD2 may supply D (6 bases each). Germline V CDR1 and CDR2: SNHLY, FYNNEI. The CDR3 has 17 amino acids. Trimming removed 4 bases from V and 2 bases from J, with 19 bases in between. CDR3 nucleotide sequence: TGTGCCAGCAGTGTAATAGGGGGGCCTAAATACACAGATACGCAGTATTTT. Encoded protein: CASSVIGGPKYTDTQYF.

This clonotype was detected ten times or more. The gene calls are TRBV12-3 or TRBV12-4 and TRBJ2-1; the D gene is possibly TRBD2 (6 bases). The germline V and J ends were trimmed by 5 bases and 3 bases, with 11 bases remaining between them. This CDR3 is built from 14 residues. The CDR3: CASSPWTNYNEQFF. CDR3 DNA: TGTGCCAGCAGTCCCTGGACTAACTACAATGAGCAGTTCTTC.

This clonotype has at least ten counts. The rearrangement uses TRBV7-2 and TRBJ1-1; unclear D gene. Trimming removed 2 bases from V and 6 bases from J, with 7 bases in between. Germline lookup yields CDR1 SGHTA and CDR2 FQGNSA. The CDR3 covers 12 residues. The CDR3 region is CASSLRASEAFF. CDR3 DNA: TGTGCCAGCAGCTTAAGGGCCTCTGAAGCTTTCTTT.

The V call is TRBV7-2, the J call TRBJ2-5; D ambiguous. V lost 5 bases and J lost 0, with 10 bases in between. The germline V gene has CDR1 SGHTA and CDR2 FQGNSA. There are 14 residues in the CDR3. The CDR3 DNA sequence: TGTGCCAGCAGCAAAACACGGGACCAAGAGACCCAGTACTTC. It translates to CASSKTRDQETQYF.

This clonotype was observed a few times. The J gene is TRBJ2-7, the V gene TRBV10-3; D unresolved. The CDR3 extends over 15 amino acids. The germline V and J ends were trimmed by 3 bases and 2 bases, with 14 bases remaining between them. Germline CDR1 ENHRY, CDR2 SYGVKD. CDR3 sequence (DNA): TGTGCCATCAGTGACCCCACCAGTCTAACCTACGAGCAGTACTTC. Translating it yields CAISDPTSLTYEQYF.

This clonotype showed up just a few times. The CDR3 sequence is CASSLGLADQETQYF. The DNA of the CDR3 is TGTGCCAGCAGCTTGGGACTAGCGGACCAAGAGACCCAGTACTTC. This chain joins TRBV7-9 and TRBJ2-5; 11 bases match TRBD2. V trimming: 3 bases; J trimming: 0 bases; junction bases outside the gene matches: 0. The CDR3 has 15 residues. Looked up from germline, CDR1 is SEHNR and CDR2 is FQNEAQ (reference sequence). Variable domain in full (rest from reference TRBV7-9 and TRBJ2-5): DTGVSQNPRHKITKRGQNVTFRCDPISEHNRLYWYRQTLGQGPEFLTYFQNEAQLEKSRLLSDRFSAERPKGSFSTLEIQRTEQGDSAMYLCASSLGLADQETQYFGPGTRLLVL.

The chain combines TRBV5-1 with TRBJ2-2, with 8 bases lining up with TRBD1. CDR1 and CDR2 (germline): SGHRS, YFSETQ. CDR3 length: 14 residues. With 6 bases clipped from V and 4 bases from J, the junction kept 5 bases outside the gene matches. CDR3 protein: CASTRDRSTGELFF. In DNA, the CDR3 is TGCGCCAGCACCCGGGACAGGAGCACCGGGGAGCTGTTTTTT.